A few counts support the clone carrying this T cell receptor (beta chain). No antigen is known for it. Germline assignment: CDR1 ENHRY and CDR2 SYGVKD. The CDR3 runs 14 residues. Losses at the gene ends were 6 bases for V and 2 bases for J; bases not matched to a gene: 6. The record originates from a study of T-cell reconstitution after alpha-beta-depleted transplantation in children. Points from the study as a whole: It was newly produced T cells that mostly accounted for T-cell counts and diversity one year after transplant. Where some patients showed high TCRbeta diversity at day 60, it came from recipient T cells and thymic progenitors that had survived. As was reported, about two months after transplant, alpha-beta T cells came from several hundred expanded graft clones.

Unique molecular identifiers were used in preparing the TCRbeta library. TCRdb called the PCR reads again in MiXCR, with one record for every CDR3 protein. The table records 440,000 or so distinct CDR3 sequences, over 40% of them present only once. The clonotype originates from a girl aged 2 to 9 with aplastic anemia, due to receive a stem cell transplant. Sequenced here: PBMCs, sampled before TCRalphabeta/CD19-depleted stem cell transplant. The chain joins TRBV10-3 to TRBJ2-5, with 7 positions matching TRBD2. Written as DNA, the CDR3 is TGTGCCATCAGCGGTACTAGCGTACAAGAGACCCAGTACTTC. Encoded protein: CAISGTSVQETQYF.